The T cell receptor (beta chain) described here comes from a study of shared clonotypes between healthy human individuals (dated by TCRdb to between 2020 and 2021). In the study overall: The cohort comprised a couple of women and a few men aged 18 to 49 years. To estimate repertoire size and how much clonotype sharing occurs between individuals, the study deeply sequenced the blood TCR repertoires of several healthy adults. Libraries were prepared and TCR repertoires were sequenced by different laboratories using diverse techniques, in order to increase sequencing depth and limit assay-specific biases. Each donor's leukapheresis produced roughly between about 0.85 and 10 billion PBMCs. Results and caveats for the whole study, not just this receptor: Sampling was restricted to blood, and TCR repertoires in tissues likely differ from the TCR repertoires found in blood. The genetic and exposure-history diversity represented was limited by the small number of donors. Pairwise subsampling led to the expectation that sequencing depth would affect the degree of clonotype sharing among donors.

The CDR3 spans 14 residues, from the cysteine through the phenylalanine. The retained sequence is limited to the CDR3, 42 bases, with the frame set at the first base. The germline V gene supplies CDR1 SGHTA and CDR2 FQGNSA. V is clipped by 3 bases and J by 8 bases, and the sequence between their germline boundaries is 14 bases long. TCR CDR3 regions were amplified from genomic DNA by multiplex PCR using the deep immunoSEQ assay. Genomic DNA extracted from each cell subset was distributed evenly over all wells of several immunoSEQ 96-well plates, and each plate served as one replicate. Each replicate PCR for unsorted PBMC received roughly 0.3 ug genomic DNA, equal to about 30,000 T cell genomes. Ten immunoSEQ deep assay plates were used to sequence unsorted PBMC genomic DNA. Purified libraries were quantified with a Qubit 3.0 fluorometer, sized on a Bioanalyzer 2100, and re-quantified with the KAPA Library Quantification kit. Every immunoSEQ 96-well plate was sequenced on a separate single-read 150-cycle Illumina NextSeq 550 flow cell. The study's own analysis went as follows. The immunoSEQ output contained only junctional sequences without quality scores, so filtering could not match that applied to full-length reads. To assign V/J genes and CDR3, sequences were annotated using PyIR, a Python wrapper for IgBLAST v1.9, with IMGT germline references. Reads with weak V/J assignments (E-value above 1e-6), missing CDR3, stop codons, out-of-frame junctions, or ambiguous translated residues were removed. V3J clonotypes were defined as sequences sharing the same inferred V gene, J gene, and CDR3 amino acid sequence. Percentage overlap between repertoires was computed as shared unique clonotypes divided by the size of the smaller repertoire. Repertoire richness was assessed with RTK rarefaction, the Chao1 estimator, and Recon v2.1 estimates of unobserved clonotypes. TCRdb limited this immuneACCESS table to in-frame rearrangements with V and J called. A share of clones is missing; checked studies link under half to unresolved V genes, and the rest is unexplained. V and J calls and clone size are those listed in that table; D and trimming were worked out from the DNA. For this sample there are about half a million clones; roughly 78% appear just once. The top ten constitute approximately 12% of the sample.

Healthy HIV-negative adults with no recently reported acute infections or vaccinations were included as donors. Every donor was a Caucasian adult living in Nashville, Tennessee, USA. For unsorted samples, 96 million or so PBMCs were counted, and genomic DNA was extracted using the QIAamp DNA Blood Mini kit. Blood was obtained by leukapheresis, after which PBMCs were separated by Ficoll-Histopaque density gradient centrifugation and cryopreserved in liquid nitrogen vapor phase. To note about this clone: Its cognate antigen has yet to be identified. No base quality information exists; no much larger clone differs at one position.

Sequenced sample: PBMCs. The chain joins TRBV7-2 to TRBJ2-1; a weak D assignment points to TRBD2 (5 bases agree). This sequence was found in a woman aged 40 to 50 in good health. Some clones in this sample may be carry-over from other donors' samples. The CDR3 here reads CASSFVGLHDEQFF. Read as DNA, the sequence is TGTGCCAGCAGCTTTGTTGGACTCCACGATGAGCAGTTCTTC.